This TCR beta chain was recovered during a study of blood T cell repertoires in COVID-19. Study overall: Acute-phase and convalescent COVID-19 samples originated in the United States, Italy and Spain. PBMCs, B-cell-depleted T cells, or T cells were the source of the cDNA or gDNA that made up the material.

Under the authors' procedure: Counts of nucleated cells, estimated from reference gene primer amplification, were obtained. Clones were read by immunoSEQ multiplex PCR, and TCRdb kept only the in-frame ones, dropping some. V, J and clone size derive from that table, while D and trimming were established from the DNA sequence. The table has around 40,000 clones, approximately 94% seen once; the top ten hold roughly 4%. The CDR3 spans 13 residues. In germline, CDR1 is DFQATT, CDR2 SNEGSKA (reference sequence). J gave up 9 bases and V 8 bases, and 12 bases lay outside the gene matches. V and J are TRBV20-1 and TRBJ2-1, with 8 nucleotides matching TRBD2. What was sequenced was peripheral blood. The TCR originated in a human donor with active COVID-19. The donor label of this sample is uncertain. The CDR3 sequence: CSPSGGRSGEQFF. The DNA of the CDR3 is TGCAGTCCGAGTGGCGGGAGGAGTGGTGAGCAGTTCTTC.